Following are 25 T cell receptor beta chains from one sample sequenced in a study of T cell responses to AZD1222 COVID-19 vaccine. Sequenced by immunoSEQ multiplex PCR; TCRdb stores in-frame clones only, minus some. The sample has about 120,000 clones, about 93% seen once. Sequenced here: peripheral blood, sampled 28 days after the second AZD1222 dose. These TCRs come from an adult who received the AZD1222 COVID-19 vaccine.

The chain combines TRBV2 with TRBJ2-1, with D hard to call. Germline assignment: CDR1 SNHLY and CDR2 FYNNEI. The CDR3 covers 15 residues. Deletions cut 1 base from V and 3 bases from J, with 10 bases between. The chain's CDR3 is CASSEGRTNYNEQFF. CDR3 nucleotides: TGTGCCAGCAGTGAAGGGCGGACGAACTACAATGAGCAGTTCTTC.

This clone was recorded only once. The chain couples TRBV5-3 to TRBJ2-3; 8 nucleotides agree with TRBD2. TRBV5-3 is marked as an open reading frame, function uncertain. The trim removed 5 bases at V and 6 bases at J, leaving 20 bases unmatched. This CDR3 has 18 amino acids. CDR3 residues: CARREGVRSGRDSDTQYF. As DNA, the CDR3 is TGTGCCAGAAGGGAGGGGGTAAGGAGCGGGAGAGATTCGGATACGCAGTATTTT.

The chain has TRBV7-9 and TRBJ2-1; 10 bases are shared with TRBD2. This CDR3 has 14 amino acids. V was clipped by 8 bases and J by 3 bases; unmatched bases: 4. Germline lookup yields CDR1 SEHNR and CDR2 FQNEAQ (reference sequence). CDR3 DNA: TGTGCCAGCGTCTCTAGCGGGGGCTACAATGAGCAGTTCTTC. Translating gives CASVSSGGYNEQFF.

This clone occurred once. The rearrangement links TRBV13 to TRBJ2-7; the match to TRBD2 covers 8 bases. Germline CDR1 is PRHDT and CDR2 is FYEKMQ (reference sequence). The CDR3 totals 14 residues. V shed 1 base, J shed 6 bases, and the junction held 5 bases outside the gene matches. CDR3 nucleotide sequence: TGTGCCAGCAGCTTAGCGGGCCGGGGGGGCGAGCAGTACTTC. Translated, it gives CASSLAGRGGEQYF. The whole variable domain, remainder taken from reference TRBV13 and TRBJ2-7, is AAGVIQSPRHLIKEKRETATLKCYPIPRHDTVYWYQQGPGQDPQFLISFYEKMQSDKGSIPDRFSAQQFSDYHSELNMSSLELGDSALYFCASSLAGRGGEQYFGPGTRLTVT.

This rearrangement joins TRBV15 to TRBJ1-2, with 8 bases matching TRBD1. V lost 5 bases and J lost 3; bases outside the gene matches: 5. Germline lookup yields CDR1 LNHNV and CDR2 YYDKDF (reference sequence). The length of the CDR3 is 14 residues. This CDR3 reads CATSRLDRDYGYTF. CDR3 DNA: TGTGCCACCAGCCGATTGGACAGGGACTATGGCTACACCTTC.

The chain uses TRBV7-8 and TRBJ1-1, with D possibly being TRBD1 (5 bases). V was trimmed by 5 bases and J by 3 bases, leaving 19 bases between them. Germline CDR1 SGHVS, CDR2 FQNEAQ. This CDR3 region has 16 residues. CDR3 nucleotide sequence: TGTGCCAGCAGCGCTCGCGGACATGTCAGCGACACTGAAGCTTTCTTT. Its translation is CASSARGHVSDTEAFF.

The chain employs TRBV30 and TRBJ2-7, with D possibly being TRBD1 or TRBD2 (6 bases each). The CDR3 loop spans 12 amino acids. Trimming removed 7 bases at V and 6 bases at J, with 16 bases between. Germline CDR1 reads GTSNPN; CDR2 reads SVGIG (reference sequence). The CDR3, as DNA: TGTGCCTCACAGGGAGGAGGTCTCGAGCAGTACTTC. Amino acids: CASQGGGLEQYF.

The rearrangement joins TRBV29-1 to TRBJ2-7; 8 bases map to TRBD2. The trim removed 7 bases at V and 0 bases at J, leaving 14 bases unmatched. CDR1 and CDR2 (germline): SQVTM, ANQGSEA. The CDR3 is 16 amino acids. The CDR3 is CSAMGGTSGNSYEQYF. CDR3 sequence (DNA): TGCAGCGCCATGGGCGGAACTAGCGGTAACTCCTACGAGCAGTACTTC.

V usage is TRBV3-1 (or the pseudogene TRBV3-2) and J usage is TRBJ1-1; D unclear. This CDR3 comprises 13 residues. V lost 6 bases and J 5 bases, leaving 13 bases between the germline ends. Germline V gene data show CDR1 as LGHDT and CDR2 as YNNKEL (reference sequence). CDR3 nucleotide sequence: TGTGCCAGCAGTGCAGTTGTCGGGACTGAAGCTTTCTTT. It encodes CASSAVVGTEAFF.

The genes are TRBV27 and TRBJ1-4; possible D gene TRBD1, 5 bases. CDR1 is MNHEY, CDR2 SMNVEV, per germline (reference sequence). The CDR3 runs to 16 residues. V lost 5 bases and J 4 bases, leaving 17 bases between the germline ends. The CDR3 loop reads CASSGGSGRNNEKLFF. The CDR3 coding sequence is TGTGCCAGCAGTGGGGGGTCCGGACGGAATAATGAAAAACTGTTTTTT. Using reference TRBV27 and TRBJ1-4 for the parts outside the CDR3, the full variable domain is EAQVTQNPRYLITVTGKKLTVTCSQNMNHEYMSWYRQDPGLGLRQIYYSMNVEVTDKGDVPEGYKVSRKEKRNFPLILESPSPNQTSLYFCASSGGSGRNNEKLFFGSGTQLSVL.

This sequence joins TRBV2 and TRBJ2-2, with 7 positions matching TRBD2. With V trimmed by 9 bases and J by 2 bases, 6 bases remained unmatched. CDR3 length: 14 amino acids. CDR1 and CDR2 (germline): SNHLY, FYNNEI. This chain's CDR3 is CARSRGGNTGELFF. The CDR3 nucleotides read TGTGCCAGGTCTCGCGGGGGAAACACCGGGGAGCTGTTTTTT.

The chain links TRBV6-5 to TRBJ2-7; D possibly corresponds to TRBD1 (6 bases). Looked up from germline, CDR1 is MNHEY and CDR2 is SVGAGI. The CDR3 totals 15 residues. Trimming took off 6 bases at V and 3 bases at J, with 18 bases between the two ends. The CDR3 DNA follows: TGTGCCAGCAGCCCAAGACAGGACGCCTTCTACGAGCAGTACTTC. This gives the protein CASSPRQDAFYEQYF.

The chain has TRBV10-1 and TRBJ2-4; TRBD2 matches at 10 bases. In germline, CDR1 is WNHNN, CDR2 SYGVQD (reference sequence). This CDR3 spans 22 amino acids. Germline trimming cut 6 bases from V and 0 bases from J; bases unmatched to any gene: 23. The CDR3 nucleotides read TGCGCCAGCAGCGAAGAGCGGGAGGGCCAGAAAGATTCGTTTGTAGCCAAAAACATTCAGTACTTC. It translates to CASSEEREGQKDSFVAKNIQYF.

V and J are TRBV18 and TRBJ2-3; D remains ambiguous. Germline V lookup: CDR1 KGHSH, CDR2 LQKENI. The V end lost 3 bases, the J end lost 2 bases, and 15 bases lay between the germline ends. The CDR3 loop spans 16 amino acids. CDR3 loop: CASSPRHGLDTDTQYF. The CDR3 nucleotides are TGTGCCAGCTCACCGAGACATGGTTTGGACACAGATACGCAGTATTTT.

This rearrangement joins TRBV25-1 to TRBJ1-3; D is uncertain. V lost 10 bases and J lost 0, with 13 bases in between. Germline V lookup: CDR1 MGHDK, CDR2 SYGVNS. The CDR3 is made up of 14 amino acids. CDR3 coding DNA: TGTGCCATCAAAGCGGTTGACTCTGGAAACACCATATATTTT. This translates into CAIKAVDSGNTIYF.

Only one count was recorded for this clone. The chain recombines TRBV20-1 with TRBJ2-1; no definite D call. V gave up 6 bases and J gave up 3 bases, with 6 bases separating them. Germline V lookup: CDR1 DFQATT, CDR2 SNEGSKA (reference sequence). The CDR3 is made up of 11 amino acids. The DNA of the CDR3 is TGCAGTGCCCGACACTACAATGAGCAGTTCTTC. Residues: CSARHYNEQFF.

V gene TRBV12-3 or TRBV12-4 combines with J gene TRBJ1-2; D is uncertain. The germline V and J ends were trimmed by 5 bases and 6 bases, with 13 bases remaining between them. This CDR3 has 13 residues. CDR3 bases: TGTGCCAGCAGTCCAGACCTTGGGGATGGCTACACCTTC. As protein: CASSPDLGDGYTF.

V usage is TRBV9 and J usage is TRBJ1-6, with TRBD1 matching 7 bases. This CDR3 has 14 residues. V trimming: 0 bases; J trimming: 11 bases; junction bases outside the gene matches: 5. Germline V gene sequence: CDR1 SGDLS, CDR2 YYNGEE. The CDR3 nucleotides read TGTGCCAGCAGCGTAGCCTTGACAGGGACACCCCTCCACTTT. Protein sequence: CASSVALTGTPLHF.

The rearrangement uses TRBV2 and TRBJ2-7; 7 bases match TRBD1. This CDR3 region has 16 residues. V was clipped by 0 bases and J by 6 bases; unmatched bases: 11. Germline V CDR1 and CDR2: SNHLY, FYNNEI. The chain's CDR3 is CASSEAPTGVPIEQYF. The CDR3 DNA sequence: TGTGCCAGCAGTGAAGCGCCAACAGGGGTCCCTATCGAGCAGTACTTC.

V usage is TRBV7-9 and J usage is TRBJ1-2; 12 bases agree with TRBD1. V shed 3 bases and J 4 bases; nucleotides not matched to a gene: 12. The V gene's germline CDR1 is SEHNR and CDR2 FQNEAQ (reference sequence). The CDR3 totals 18 residues. The CDR3 reads CASSLAGTGGAAIYGYTF. The CDR3 nucleotides are TGTGCCAGCAGCTTGGCCGGGACAGGGGGCGCGGCGATCTATGGCTACACCTTC.

The chain combines TRBV4-3 with TRBJ1-2; D is unresolved. The germline V gene encodes CDR1 LGHNA and CDR2 YSLEER. The CDR3 is 17 amino acids. V was clipped by 0 bases and J by 3 bases, with 17 bases between them. CDR3 coding DNA: TGCGCCAGCAGCCAAGATCAGTGGGGAACACATCACTATGGCTACACCTTC. Translated, it gives CASSQDQWGTHHYGYTF.

This sequence joins TRBV7-2 and TRBJ2-1, with D possibly being TRBD2 (5 bases). The CDR3 has 13 amino acids. V lost 6 bases and J lost 2, with 8 bases in between. From germline, CDR1 is SGHTA and CDR2 FQGNSA. CDR3 amino acids: CASRRAAYNEQFF. CDR3 coding DNA: TGTGCCAGCAGGAGAGCGGCCTACAATGAGCAGTTCTTC.

The chain is built from TRBV5-8 and TRBJ1-5; maybe TRBD1 (5 bases). Trimming pared 4 bases from V and 0 bases from J, leaving 11 bases between. Germline V gene data show CDR1 as SGHTS and CDR2 as YDEGEE. CDR3 length: 15 residues. CDR3 loop: CASSTGDYSNQPQHF. The CDR3 DNA reads as TGTGCCAGCAGCACAGGAGATTATAGCAATCAGCCCCAGCATTTT.

The chain recombines TRBV5-1 with TRBJ2-5, with D tentatively TRBD1 (6 bases). Germline CDR1 reads SGHRS; CDR2 reads YFSETQ. This CDR3 has 14 residues. V lost 4 bases, J lost 5 bases, and 15 bases lay in between. CDR3 in amino acids: CASSLGASEETQYF. The CDR3 nucleotides read TGCGCCAGCAGCCTGGGGGCCTCGGAGGAGACCCAGTACTTC.

The V and J genes are TRBV29-1 and TRBJ1-2, with 9 bases identical to TRBD1. The CDR3 is made up of 16 amino acids. Unmatched junction bases numbered 13, after V lost 4 bases and J lost 4 bases. Germline lookup yields CDR1 SQVTM and CDR2 ANQGSEA. The CDR3 sequence is CSVVHETGGGSYGYTF. The CDR3 DNA follows: TGCAGCGTTGTCCACGAAACAGGGGGCGGTAGCTATGGCTACACCTTC.